This TCR beta chain was recovered during a study of T cell responses to AZD1222 COVID-19 vaccine. Overall study: Pooling of second doses given at about 4 or about 12 weeks was done. Study-wide results and limits: There were mostly white British donors and more females than males, and clonal diversity was possibly underestimated.

The CDR3 has 13 residues. Germline CDR1 reads PRHDT; CDR2 reads FYEKMQ (reference sequence). Trimming removed 3 bases from V and 2 bases from J, with 2 bases in between. Only in-frame clones appear in the TCRdb table, and some are missing; sequencing was by immunoSEQ multiplex PCR. This table has roughly 190,000 clones, 80% to 95% appearing once. Points on this clone: Its antigen is not identified.

V is TRBV13 and J is TRBJ2-6; D uncertain. This receptor was obtained from an adult in good health. The specimen was peripheral blood, collected on day 0 of AZD1222 vaccination. CDR3 nucleotide sequence: TGTGCCAGCAGCTTGGCTGGGGCCAACGTCCTGACTTTC. Residues: CASSLAGANVLTF.